The count of the clone carrying this T cell receptor beta chain is one. The germline V gene encodes CDR1 MDHEN and CDR2 SYDVKM. The CDR3 runs to 13 residues. Trimming took 5 bases from V and 9 from J; bases not matched to a gene: 7. The table came from immunoSEQ multiplex PCR; TCRdb's copy has only in-frame clones and leaves some out. Of around 1.1 million clones listed, approximately 80% were seen once; the top ten hold roughly 0.65%. The record originates from a study of shared clonotypes between healthy human individuals. This receptor was taken from a young man in good health. Some clones in this sample may be carry-over from other donors' samples. The chain has TRBV28 and TRBJ2-1; 7 nucleotides agree with TRBD1. Specimen: memory CD4+ T cells from PBMCs. Noted subset: CD45RA-negative fraction. The CDR3 DNA sequence: TGTGCCAGCAGTCGCCACAGGGGCAGTGAGCAGTTCTTC. Its protein product is CASSRHRGSEQFF.